The rows below give T cell receptor beta chains drawn from one sample of a study of identical twins. One entry per CDR3 protein results from TCRdb running MiXCR on the 5' RACE reads. The data contain hundreds of thousands of distinct CDR3 sequences, 18% of them singletons. These data were also reused for a study on T cells expressing NK-cell markers.

The sequenced material came from PBMCs. These receptors were collected from a woman between 18 and 30 years old in good health. Each CDR3 is given with its conserved first and last residue.

TRBV29-1,TRBJ2-5,CSAIRTGRQETQYF
TRBV12-3/TRBV12-4,TRBJ1-1,CASSFSSGWAFF
TRBV5-1,TRBJ2-5,CASSWEGQETQYF
TRBV7-2,TRBJ1-1,CASSLAAPQYTEAFF
TRBV6-6,TRBJ1-5,CASSSQGVEAQHF
TRBV20-1,TRBJ2-1,CSASTSPHYNEQFF
TRBV12-3/TRBV12-4,TRBJ2-1,CASFSGVGVTYNEQFF
TRBV10-3,TRBJ2-7,CAISLGLAGAYEQYF
TRBV18,TRBJ2-1,CASSPDGLAERNEQFF
TRBV7-2,TRBJ2-1,CASSLAGGAYNEQFF
TRBV18,TRBJ1-2,CASSRDTFNLGGYTF
TRBV4-2,TRBJ2-1,CASSQGRTITDEQFF
TRBV20-1,TRBJ2-7,CSALNSYEQYF
TRBV7-2,TRBJ2-1,CASSQDGQPYNEQFF
TRBV9,TRBJ2-5,CASSVRGEGETQYF
TRBV20-1,TRBJ1-2,CSASVTSNYGYTF
TRBV12-3/TRBV12-4,TRBJ2-7,CASSLRSGSPTYEQYF
TRBV9,TRBJ1-2,CASSADRGNYGYTF
TRBV11-2,TRBJ2-7,CASSLWTEDGTSGYEQYF
TRBV9,TRBJ2-1,CASSVVGTSYNEQFF
TRBV4-1,TRBJ2-2,CASSPLGGTNTGELFF
TRBV3-1,TRBJ2-1,CASSPNLEIHNEQFF
TRBV7-9,TRBJ2-7,CASSFAYSYEQYF
TRBV7-8,TRBJ1-2,CASSRDREIYGYTF
TRBV4-3,TRBJ1-6,CASSQDAPNSPLHF
TRBV7-8,TRBJ2-3,CASSHGTSGRTSTDTQYF
TRBV12-3/TRBV12-4,TRBJ2-7,CASSRVAGGEQYF
TRBV20-1,TRBJ2-3,CSALGPLGDTQYF
TRBV9,TRBJ1-1,CASSVGGGGLNTEAFF
TRBV20-1,TRBJ2-5,CSARLGSNQETQYF
TRBV7-9,TRBJ2-5,CASSLVGGLTQETQYF
TRBV7-9,TRBJ1-1,CASSSSRGGDEAFF
TRBV9,TRBJ2-1,CASSYSGQSSYNEQFF
TRBV12-5,TRBJ1-2,CASGSSTFYWTGGGHGYTF
TRBV5-1,TRBJ2-5,CASSLLWAETQYF
TRBV6-1,TRBJ1-2,CASSQEVYRGSLRGYTF
TRBV7-6,TRBJ2-1,CASSPGRGVGNEQFF
TRBV7-2,TRBJ2-7,CASSGGGQGRYEQYF
TRBV11-3,TRBJ2-1,CASSNRLAGAFDNEQFF
TRBV12-3/TRBV12-4,TRBJ2-2,CASSSPTSGYTGELFF
TRBV7-6,TRBJ2-1,CASSLVREEPASSYNEQFF
TRBV7-2,TRBJ2-7,CASSLSGRLSSYEQYF